The rows below give T cell receptor beta chains drawn from one sample of a study of radiotherapy plus CTLA-4 blockade in lung cancer. TCRdb keeps only in-frame clones here, not all; method: immunoSEQ multiplex PCR. The sample consists of some 33,000 clones, 60% to 80% of them appearing once. The sequencing here drew on peripheral blood, taken from a patient treated with radiotherapy plus ipilimumab. These receptors originate from a human donor with non-small cell lung cancer whose response to radiotherapy plus ipilimumab could not be evaluated. CDR3s include the opening cysteine and the closing phenylalanine or tryptophan. The order of the fields is clone size, V gene, D gene, J gene, CDR3 DNA, CDR3 protein. The D gene is left open where the match is weak. The size entry is marked missing in some rows and otherwise reads once, few, many or a size class.

>few|TRBV19|TRBD2|TRBJ2-1
TGTGCCAGTAGTGGAAGACTAGCGGGAGTTGGGCCCTACAATGAGCAGTTCTTC
CASSGRLAGVGPYNEQFF
>.|TRBV2|TRBD2|TRBJ2-1
TGTGCCAGCAGTGAAGTGGGGACTAGCATTTTCCATGAGCAGTTCTTC
CASSEVGTSIFHEQFF
>once|TRBV6-5|.|TRBJ2-7
TGTGCCAGCAGTTACTCGGGAGCGGGCGGGTACGAGCAGTACTTC
CASSYSGAGGYEQYF
>.|TRBV6-1|TRBD1|TRBJ1-1
TGTGCCAGCAGTTTATATCTCGGACAGGTTGAAGCTTTCTTT
CASSLYLGQVEAFF
>.|TRBV7-9|.|TRBJ2-7
TGTGCCAGCAGCTTAGGTAGTCCCTACGAGCAGTACTTC
CASSLGSPYEQYF
>.|TRBV5-1|.|TRBJ1-2
TGCGCCAGCAGCTTGGACGGGGGGGGTACTAACTATGGCTACACCTTC
CASSLDGGGTNYGYTF
>.|TRBV19|TRBD1|TRBJ1-2
TGTGCCAGTAAACCGCCCCCAGGGACAGGGAACTATGGCTACACCTTC
CASKPPPGTGNYGYTF
>.|TRBV5-8|.|TRBJ1-1
TGTGCCAGCAGAAAAGGGGGGGGAACCGCTTTCTTT
CASRKGGGTAFF
>.|TRBV7-3|.|TRBJ1-1
TGTGCCAGCAGCTTAAACCCAGGGAACACTGAAGCTTTCTTT
CASSLNPGNTEAFF
>few|TRBV6-6|.|TRBJ1-4
TGTGCCATCGGTCGTGGGGCCCGGGAAAAACTGTTTTTT
CAIGRGAREKLFF
>few|TRBV5-6|TRBD2|TRBJ2-7
TGTGCCAGCAGCTTGGTAAGCCTAGCGGGGAGTGAGCAGTACTTC
CASSLVSLAGSEQYF
>.|TRBV5-6|.|TRBJ1-3
TGTGCCAGCAGCTTGGCCGTCCGCACTGAAGAATTT
CASSLAVRTEEF
>.|TRBV6-5|.|TRBJ1-3
TGTGCCAGCAGTTACTCGGACGCCGCGGGAGGAAACACCATATATTTT
CASSYSDAAGGNTIYF
>few|TRBV6-5|TRBD2|TRBJ2-7
TGTGCCAGCAGACCGGTGGCGGGAGGGTCCTACGAGCAGTACTTC
CASRPVAGGSYEQYF
>.|TRBV28|.|TRBJ2-7
TGTGCCAGCACCGAAACCCACGGTGGCAGGGGCCCCGAGCAGTACTTC
CASTETHGGRGPEQYF